This paragraph reports one TCR beta chain. The antigen is undetermined. The germline V and J ends were trimmed by 1 base and 5 bases, with 11 bases remaining between them. The germline gives CDR1 LGHNA, CDR2 YSLEER. This CDR3 comprises 14 residues. The entry originates in a study of cytomegalovirus exposure and HLA in healthy donors. The overall study: Earlier work reported 95 million to 130 million unique TCR beta sequences from 150 million to 200 million T cells. Notes on the study in general: Fewer N-insertions (relative to the roughly 630-donor mean) were reportedly seen in an Asian-associated ancestry cluster in a later analysis. CMV serostatus stood as the only immune exposure information on hand.

In the PCR, 60 Vbeta and 13 Jbeta primers were used. Assay used: immunoSEQ multiplex PCR; TCRdb lists only in-frame clones, some missing. The repertoire has about 93,000 clones, about 80% of them found once; the top ten carry approximately 0.6%. The clonotype comes from a man under 40 in good health and CMV-seronegative. Sample: PBMCs. The chain uses TRBV4-3 and TRBJ2-5, with D unclear. CDR3 sequence: CASSQGLSAETQYF. CDR3 nucleotides: TGCGCCAGCAGCCAAGGATTGTCTGCGGAGACCCAGTACTTC.